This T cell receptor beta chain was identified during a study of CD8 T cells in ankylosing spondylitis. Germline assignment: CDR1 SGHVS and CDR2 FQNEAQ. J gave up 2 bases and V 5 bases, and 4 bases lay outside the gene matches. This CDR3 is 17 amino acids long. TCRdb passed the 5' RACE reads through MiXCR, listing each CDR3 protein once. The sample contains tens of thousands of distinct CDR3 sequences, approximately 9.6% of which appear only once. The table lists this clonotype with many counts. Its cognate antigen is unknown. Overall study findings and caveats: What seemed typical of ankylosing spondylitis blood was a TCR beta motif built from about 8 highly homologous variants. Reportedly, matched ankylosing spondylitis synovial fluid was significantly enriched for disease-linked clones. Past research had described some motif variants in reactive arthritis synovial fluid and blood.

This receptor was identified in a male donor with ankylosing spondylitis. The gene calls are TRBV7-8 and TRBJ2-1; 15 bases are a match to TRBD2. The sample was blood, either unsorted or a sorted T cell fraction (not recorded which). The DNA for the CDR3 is TGTGCCAGCAGCCCTGGACTAGCGGGAGGGGCCTACAATGAGCAGTTCTTC. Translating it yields CASSPGLAGGAYNEQFF.